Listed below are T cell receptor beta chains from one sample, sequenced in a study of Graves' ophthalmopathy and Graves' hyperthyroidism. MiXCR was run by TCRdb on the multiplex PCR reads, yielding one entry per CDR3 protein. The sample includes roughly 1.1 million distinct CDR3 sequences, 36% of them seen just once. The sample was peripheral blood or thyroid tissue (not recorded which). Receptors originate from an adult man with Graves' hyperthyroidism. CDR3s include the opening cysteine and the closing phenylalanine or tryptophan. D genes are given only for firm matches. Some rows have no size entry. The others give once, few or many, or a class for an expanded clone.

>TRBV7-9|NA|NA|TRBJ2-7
CASSLLGLGQYF
TGTGCCAGCAGCTTGCTGGGCCTCGGGCAGTACTTC
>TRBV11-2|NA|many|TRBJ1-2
CASSHPTVEGGYTF
TGTGCCAGCAGCCACCCTACAGTGGAAGGTGGCTACACCTTC
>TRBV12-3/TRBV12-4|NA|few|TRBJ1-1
CASSLGTGTLRATEAFF
TGTGCCAGCAGTCTAGGTACCGGGACATTAAGGGCCACTGAAGCTTTCTTT
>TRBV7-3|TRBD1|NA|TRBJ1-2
CASSATLGQGAYGYTF
TGTGCCAGCAGCGCAACCCTGGGACAGGGGGCGTATGGCTACACCTTC
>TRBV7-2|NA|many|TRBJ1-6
CASRSGGLDNSPLHF
TGTGCCAGCAGGTCCGGGGGGCTTGATAATTCACCCCTCCACTTT
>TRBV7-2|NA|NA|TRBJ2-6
CASSLGGRRSSGANVLTF
TGTGCCAGCAGCTTAGGGGGCAGGCGGTCGAGTGGGGCCAACGTCCTGACTTTC
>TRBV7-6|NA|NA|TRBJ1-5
CASSLELGAGGQPQHF
TGTGCCAGCAGCTTAGAGCTCGGGGCCGGGGGTCAGCCCCAGCATTTT
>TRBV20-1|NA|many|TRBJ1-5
CSASRTGWGVGQPQHF
TGCAGTGCTAGCCGCACAGGTTGGGGCGTAGGTCAGCCCCAGCATTTT
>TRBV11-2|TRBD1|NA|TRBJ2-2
CASSRAINRRQGSTGELFF
TGTGCCAGCAGCCGCGCCATAAACCGTAGACAGGGTAGCACCGGGGAGCTGTTTTTT
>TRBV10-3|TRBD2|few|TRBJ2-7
CASSAGLARRYEQYF
TGTGCCAGCAGTGCGGGACTAGCGCGCCGCTACGAGCAGTACTTC
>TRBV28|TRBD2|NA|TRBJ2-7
CASSLLGLAGAYF
TGTGCCAGCAGTTTACTAGGACTAGCGGGGGCGTACTTC
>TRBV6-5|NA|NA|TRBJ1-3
CASSYSTGRVSGNTIYF
TGTGCCAGCAGTTACTCGACAGGACGGGTCTCTGGAAACACCATATATTTT
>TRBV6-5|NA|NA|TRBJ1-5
CASNDRAGGNQPQHF
TGTGCCAGCAACGATCGGGCAGGGGGCAATCAGCCCCAGCATTTT
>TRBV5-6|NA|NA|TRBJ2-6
CASSLLANSLTF
TGTGCCAGCAGCTTGTTGGCCAACAGCCTGACTTTC
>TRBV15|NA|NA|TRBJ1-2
CATSRVEQGYGYTF
TGTGCCACCAGCAGAGTTGAGCAGGGTTATGGCTACACCTTC
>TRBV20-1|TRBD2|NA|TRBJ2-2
CSAQGLANPNTGELFF
TGCAGTGCGCAGGGACTAGCGAACCCGAACACCGGGGAGCTGTTTTTT
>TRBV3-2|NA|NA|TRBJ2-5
CASSQDRKAQYF
TGTGCCAGCAGCCAAGATCGGAAGGCCCAGTACTTC
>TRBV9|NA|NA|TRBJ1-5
CASSDAGDSQPQHF
TGTGCCAGCAGCGACGCAGGGGATTCTCAGCCCCAGCATTTT
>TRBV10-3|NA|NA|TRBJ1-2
CAISESAQGNYGYTF
TGTGCCATCAGTGAGTCAGCCCAGGGCAACTATGGCTACACCTTC
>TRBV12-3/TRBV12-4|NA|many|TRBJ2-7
CASRREDLEQYF
TGTGCCAGCAGAAGGGAGGATCTCGAGCAGTACTTC
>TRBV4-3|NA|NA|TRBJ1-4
CASSQDRLGESEKLFF
TGCGCCAGCAGCCAAGATAGGCTAGGGGAGAGCGAAAAACTGTTTTTT
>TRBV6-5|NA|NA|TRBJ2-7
CASSPTDGIEQYF
TGTGCCAGCAGTCCTACCGACGGTATCGAGCAGTACTTC
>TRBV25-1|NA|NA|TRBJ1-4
CASSFGPTTNEKLFF
TGTGCCAGCAGTTTCGGACCTACAACTAATGAAAAACTGTTTTTT
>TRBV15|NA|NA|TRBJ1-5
CATSDRRRSQNQPQHF
TGTGCCACCAGCGATCGACGCCGGTCCCAGAATCAGCCCCAGCATTTT
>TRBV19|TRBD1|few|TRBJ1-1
CASRTSTGMNTEAFF
TGTGCCAGTAGGACGTCGACAGGGATGAACACTGAAGCTTTCTTT
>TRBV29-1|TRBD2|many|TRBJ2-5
CSVMRGAGETQYF
TGCAGCGTTATGCGGGGGGCGGGAGAGACCCAGTACTTC
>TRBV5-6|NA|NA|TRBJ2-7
CASSLSSVSYEQYF
TGTGCCAGCAGCTTGTCGTCAGTCTCCTACGAGCAGTACTTC
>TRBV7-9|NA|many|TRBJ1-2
CASNNFPGPAGYGYTF
TGTGCCAGCAACAATTTTCCAGGACCAGCGGGCTATGGCTACACCTTC
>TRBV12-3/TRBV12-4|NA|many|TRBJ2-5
CASGQGRGTQYF
TGTGCCAGCGGGCAGGGGCGCGGGACCCAGTACTTC
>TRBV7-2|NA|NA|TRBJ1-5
CAGSLVGGNQPQHF
TGTGCCGGCAGCTTAGTAGGGGGGAATCAGCCCCAGCATTTT
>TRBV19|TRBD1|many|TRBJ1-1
CASSIIQGSHTEAFF
TGTGCCAGTAGTATCATACAGGGGTCCCACACTGAAGCTTTCTTT
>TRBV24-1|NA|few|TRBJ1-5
CATSDRAGDNQPQHF
TGTGCCACCAGTGACCGAGCGGGGGACAACCAGCCCCAGCATTTT
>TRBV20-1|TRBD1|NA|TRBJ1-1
CSARGGGGPEAFF
TGCAGTGCTCGCGGAGGGGGCGGCCCTGAAGCTTTCTTT
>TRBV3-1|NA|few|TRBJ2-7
CASSRNGGPLEQYF
TGTGCCAGCAGCCGCAACGGGGGGCCGCTCGAGCAGTACTTC
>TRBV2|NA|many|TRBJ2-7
CASSGTYEQYF
TGTGCCAGCAGTGGTACCTACGAGCAGTACTTC
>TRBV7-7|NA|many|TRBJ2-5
CASSLRPGESETQYF
TGTGCCAGCAGCTTAAGGCCAGGGGAGTCGGAGACCCAGTACTTC
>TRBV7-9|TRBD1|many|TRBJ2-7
CASSSTTGKAYEQYF
TGTGCCAGCAGCTCCACGACAGGGAAGGCCTACGAGCAGTACTTC
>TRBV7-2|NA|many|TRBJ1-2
CASSFSENYGYTF
TGTGCCAGCAGCTTTTCAGAGAACTATGGCTACACCTTC
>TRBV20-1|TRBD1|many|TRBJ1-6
CSAREQGADNSPLHF
TGCAGTGCTAGAGAACAGGGGGCGGATAATTCACCCCTCCACTTT
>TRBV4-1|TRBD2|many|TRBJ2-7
CASSQETRGDEQYF
TGCGCCAGCAGCCAAGAGACACGGGGGGACGAGCAGTACTTC
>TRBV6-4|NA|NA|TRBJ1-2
CASSDGRSYGYTF
TGTGCCAGCAGTGACGGTAGATCCTATGGCTACACCTTC
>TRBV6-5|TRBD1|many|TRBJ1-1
CASSYTTGGTEAFF
TGTGCCAGCAGTTACACAACAGGGGGCACTGAAGCTTTCTTT
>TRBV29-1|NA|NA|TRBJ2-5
CSDREETQYF
TGCAGCGACAGGGAAGAGACCCAGTACTTC
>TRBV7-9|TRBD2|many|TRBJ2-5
CASSPMVRTSQETQYF
TGTGCCAGCAGCCCCATGGTGCGGACTAGCCAAGAGACCCAGTACTTC
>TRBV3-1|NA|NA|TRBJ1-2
CASSQPYDSYGYTF
TGTGCCAGCAGCCAACCCTATGACAGCTATGGCTACACCTTC
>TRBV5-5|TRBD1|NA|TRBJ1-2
CAWNLRTGEKYGYTF
TGTGCCTGGAACCTCCGGACAGGAGAAAAGTATGGCTACACCTTC
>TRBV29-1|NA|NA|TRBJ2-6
CSAQRSGANVMTF
TGCAGTGCCCAACGGTCTGGGGCCAACGTCATGACTTTC
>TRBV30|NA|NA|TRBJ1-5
CAWSPGGDQPQHF
TGTGCCTGGAGCCCCGGGGGGGATCAGCCCCAGCATTTT
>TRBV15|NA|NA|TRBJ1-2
CATSREGAAYGYTF
TGTGCCACCAGCAGAGAGGGGGCGGCTTATGGCTACACCTTC
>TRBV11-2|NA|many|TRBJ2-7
CASSLASEGHEQYF
TGTGCCAGCAGCTTAGCCAGCGAAGGTCACGAGCAGTACTTC
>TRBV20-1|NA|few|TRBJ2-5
CSALERVQETQYF
TGCAGTGCCCTAGAGCGGGTCCAAGAGACCCAGTACTTC
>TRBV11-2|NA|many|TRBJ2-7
CASSPSVYEQYF
TGTGCCAGCAGCCCCTCGGTTTACGAGCAGTACTTC
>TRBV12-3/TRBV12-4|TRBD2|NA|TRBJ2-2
CASSGTSGSTGELFF
TGTGCCAGCAGCGGGACTAGCGGATCCACCGGGGAGCTGTTTTTT
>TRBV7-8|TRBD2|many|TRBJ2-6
CASSWGGSGANVLTF
TGTGCCAGCAGCTGGGGGGGATCTGGGGCCAACGTCCTGACTTTC
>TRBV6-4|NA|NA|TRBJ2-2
CASSYLGGATGELFF
TGTGCCAGCAGTTACCTGGGCGGGGCTACCGGGGAGCTGTTTTTT
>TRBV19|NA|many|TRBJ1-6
CASTTLDHLGSPLHF
TGTGCCAGTACCACATTGGACCACCTAGGATCACCCCTCCACTTT
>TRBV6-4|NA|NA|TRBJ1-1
CASSDSGSATEAFF
TGTGCCAGCAGTGACTCAGGGTCGGCCACTGAAGCTTTCTTT
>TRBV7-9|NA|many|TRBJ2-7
CASSRGWYEQYF
TGTGCCAGCAGCAGGGGCTGGTACGAGCAGTACTTC
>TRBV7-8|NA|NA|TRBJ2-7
CASSLTDEQHF
TGTGCCAGCAGCCTCACCGACGAGCAGCACTTC